One and the same sample provided the 7 T cell receptor beta chains below, sequenced in a study of shared clonotypes between healthy human individuals. The assay was immunoSEQ multiplex PCR, and TCRdb's table has in-frame clones only and misses some. The sample includes a few million clones, around nine tenths of them seen just once. Sample: naive CD4+ T cells sorted from blood. Regarding subset: CD45RA+ positively selected. All receptors come from a man aged 18 to 29 in good health.

The chain employs TRBV10-3 and TRBJ2-1; 12 bases line up with TRBD2. The CDR3 totals 14 residues. With V trimmed by 8 bases and J by 10 bases, 9 bases remained unmatched. Germline V gives CDR1 ENHRY, CDR2 SYGVKD. The CDR3 spells CAIGSTSGRYEQFF. The CDR3, as DNA: TGTGCCATCGGCTCAACTAGCGGGAGGTACGAGCAGTTCTTC.

The chain is built from TRBV2 and TRBJ1-4; no firm D call. V was clipped by 4 bases and J by 5 bases, with 17 bases between them. This CDR3 region has 16 residues. The germline V gene has CDR1 SNHLY and CDR2 FYNNEI. CDR3 sequence (DNA): TGTGCCAGCAGTGTCGGAAGGCCATTCGAAAATGAAAAACTGTTTTTT. Its protein product is CASSVGRPFENEKLFF.

As regards this clone: Other DNA sequences in this sample translate to the same CDR3. The chain couples TRBV5-1 to TRBJ2-6; D is perhaps TRBD1 or TRBD2 (5 bases each). The CDR3 runs 16 residues. CDR1 and CDR2 (germline): SGHRS, YFSETQ. V lost 3 bases to trimming and J lost 0 bases, with 10 bases between them. This chain's CDR3 is CASSWDGSSGANVLTF. In DNA, the CDR3 is TGCGCCAGCAGCTGGGACGGAAGCTCTGGGGCCAACGTCCTGACTTTC. Full variable domain (rest looked up from reference TRBV5-1 and TRBJ2-6): KAGVTQTPRYLIKTRGQQVTLSCSPISGHRSVSWYQQTPGQGLQFLFEYFSETQRNKGNFPGRFSGRQFSNSRSEMNVSTLELGDSALYLCASSWDGSSGANVLTFGAGSRLTVL.

The chain links TRBV6-5 to TRBJ1-5, with D unresolved. This CDR3 is 15 amino acids long. CDR1 and CDR2 from the germline V gene are MNHEY and SVGAGI. The ends were cut back, 6 bases at V and 0 bases at J, with 12 bases in the middle. CDR3 DNA sequence: TGTGCCAGCAGGATAGGGTCGTATAGCAATCAGCCCCAGCATTTT. Translation: CASRIGSYSNQPQHF.

V and J are TRBV10-3 and TRBJ2-5, with D unresolved. This CDR3 contains 13 residues. V shed 10 bases and J shed 2 bases, with 14 bases lying between them. Germline assignment: CDR1 ENHRY and CDR2 SYGVKD. In DNA form, the CDR3 reads TGTGCCAGCATGCATGGAGTTCAAGAGACCCAGTACTTC. Its protein product is CASMHGVQETQYF.

The chain recombines TRBV5-1 with TRBJ1-4; no clear D. This CDR3 is built from 15 residues. Trimming left V 0 bases short and J 5 bases short, with 11 bases between. Germline assignment: CDR1 SGHRS and CDR2 YFSETQ. The CDR3 region is CASSLGAGSNEKLFF. Here the CDR3 DNA reads TGCGCCAGCAGCTTGGGGGCAGGCTCCAATGAAAAACTGTTTTTT.

The gene calls are TRBV11-2 and TRBJ2-3; TRBD2 agrees at 14 bases. V lost 4 bases and J lost 5; bases outside the gene matches: 5. Germline CDR1 SGHAT, CDR2 FQNNGV. CDR3 length equals 16 residues. CDR3 sequence (DNA): TGTGCCAGCAGCTCCGGACTAGCGGGGGGCCGAGATACGCAGTATTTT. This encodes CASSSGLAGGRDTQYF.